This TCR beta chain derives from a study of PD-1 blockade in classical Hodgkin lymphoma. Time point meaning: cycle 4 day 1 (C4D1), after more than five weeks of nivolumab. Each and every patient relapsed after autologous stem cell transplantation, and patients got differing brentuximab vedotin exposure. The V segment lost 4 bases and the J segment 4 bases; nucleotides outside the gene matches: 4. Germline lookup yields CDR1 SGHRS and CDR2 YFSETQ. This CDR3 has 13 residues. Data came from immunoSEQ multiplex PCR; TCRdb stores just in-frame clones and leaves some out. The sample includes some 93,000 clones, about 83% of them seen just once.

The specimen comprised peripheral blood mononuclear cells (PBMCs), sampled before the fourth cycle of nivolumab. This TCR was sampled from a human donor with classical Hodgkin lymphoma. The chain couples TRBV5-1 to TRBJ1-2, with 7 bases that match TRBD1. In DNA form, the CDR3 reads TGCGCCAGCAGCGACAGGGCCGGCTATGGCTACACCTTC. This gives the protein CASSDRAGYGYTF.